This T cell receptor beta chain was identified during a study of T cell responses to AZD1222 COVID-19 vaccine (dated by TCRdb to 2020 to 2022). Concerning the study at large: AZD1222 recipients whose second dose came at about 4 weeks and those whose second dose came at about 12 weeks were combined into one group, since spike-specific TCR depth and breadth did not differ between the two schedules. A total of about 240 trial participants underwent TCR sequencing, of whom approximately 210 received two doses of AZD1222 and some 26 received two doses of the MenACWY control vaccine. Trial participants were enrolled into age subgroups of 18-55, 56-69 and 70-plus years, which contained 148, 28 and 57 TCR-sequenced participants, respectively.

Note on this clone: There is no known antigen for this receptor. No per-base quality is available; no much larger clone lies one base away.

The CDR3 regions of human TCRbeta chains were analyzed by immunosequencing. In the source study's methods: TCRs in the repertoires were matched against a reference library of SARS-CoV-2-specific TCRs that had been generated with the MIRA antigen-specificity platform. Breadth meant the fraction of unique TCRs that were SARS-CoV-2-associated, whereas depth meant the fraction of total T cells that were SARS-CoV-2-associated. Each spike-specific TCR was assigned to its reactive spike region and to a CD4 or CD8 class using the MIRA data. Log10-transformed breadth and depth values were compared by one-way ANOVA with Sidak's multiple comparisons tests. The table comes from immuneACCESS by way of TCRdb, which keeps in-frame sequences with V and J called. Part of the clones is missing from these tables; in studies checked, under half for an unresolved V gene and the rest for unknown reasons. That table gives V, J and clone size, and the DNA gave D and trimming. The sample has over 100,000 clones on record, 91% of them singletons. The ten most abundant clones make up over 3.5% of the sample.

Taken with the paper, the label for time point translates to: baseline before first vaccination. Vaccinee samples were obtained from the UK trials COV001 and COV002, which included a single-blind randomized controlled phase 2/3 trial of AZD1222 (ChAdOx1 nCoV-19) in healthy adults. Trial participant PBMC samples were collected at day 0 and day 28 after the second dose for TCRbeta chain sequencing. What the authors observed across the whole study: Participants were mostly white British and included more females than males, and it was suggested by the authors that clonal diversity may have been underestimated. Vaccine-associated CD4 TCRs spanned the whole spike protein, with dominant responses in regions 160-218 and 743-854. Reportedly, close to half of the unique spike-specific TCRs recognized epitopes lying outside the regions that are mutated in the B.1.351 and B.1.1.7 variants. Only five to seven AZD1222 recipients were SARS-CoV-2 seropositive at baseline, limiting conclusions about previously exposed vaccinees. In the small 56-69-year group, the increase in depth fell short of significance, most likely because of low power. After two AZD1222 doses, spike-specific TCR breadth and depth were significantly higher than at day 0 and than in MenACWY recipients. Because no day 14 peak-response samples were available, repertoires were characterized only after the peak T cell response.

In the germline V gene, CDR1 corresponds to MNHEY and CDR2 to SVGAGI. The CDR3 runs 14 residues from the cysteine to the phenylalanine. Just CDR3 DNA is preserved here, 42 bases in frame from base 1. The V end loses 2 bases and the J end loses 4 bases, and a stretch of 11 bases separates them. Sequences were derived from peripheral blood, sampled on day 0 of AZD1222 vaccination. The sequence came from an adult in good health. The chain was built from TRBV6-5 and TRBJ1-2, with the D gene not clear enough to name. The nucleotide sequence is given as TGTGCCAGCAGTTACCAACGGCGATCCTATGGCTACACCTTC. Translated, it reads CASSYQRRSYGYTF.